This T cell receptor beta chain emerged from a study of OX40 agonist ivuxolimab in advanced cancers. Study context: Patients were given ivuxolimab, an antibody that agonizes OX40 (CD134).

CDR3 size: 16 residues. The germline gives CDR1 SGHRS, CDR2 YFSETQ. Trimming cost V 4 bases and J 7 bases; bases outside gene matches: 13. Sequenced by immunoSEQ multiplex PCR; TCRdb stores in-frame clones only, minus some. The top ten hold 2.5% to 3% of the sample, which has about 70,000 clones, about 90% seen once. This specimen was CD4+ or CD8+ T cells sorted from blood, taken in a trial of the OX40 agonist ivuxolimab. The V call is TRBV5-1, the J call TRBJ2-3; TRBD1 matches at 9 bases. The TCR sequence derives from an adult with an advanced solid tumor such as melanoma, head and neck, liver or kidney cancer. CDR3 sequence (DNA): TGCGCCAGCAGCCCCCAGGCGGGGACAGGGCCTAATACGCAGTATTTT. This gives the protein CASSPQAGTGPNTQYF.